This T cell receptor (beta chain) was retrieved from a study of PD-1 blockade in classical Hodgkin lymphoma. At the level of the study: Intravenous infusions of nivolumab 3 mg/kg reached patients every 2 weeks.

There was relapse after autologous stem cell transplantation in every patient, and there was variation in brentuximab vedotin exposure. The assay was immunoSEQ multiplex PCR, and TCRdb's table has in-frame clones only and misses some. In the table there are some 50,000 clones, around 72% of which are singletons. Study-level points and caveats: CD4+ TCR diversity, unlike CD8+, climbed significantly by C4D1. Similar baseline diversity was found in complete responders and newly diagnosed patients.

On this clone: The target antigen is unknown.

Specimen: peripheral blood mononuclear cells (PBMCs), collected at baseline. The sequence was obtained from a human donor with classical Hodgkin lymphoma.

The CDR3 DNA follows: TGTGCCAGCAGTTTACATCGCCTCTACGAGCAGTACTTC. Its protein product is CASSLHRLYEQYF. The rearrangement uses TRBV28 and TRBJ2-7; D ambiguous. Germline lookup yields CDR1 MDHEN and CDR2 SYDVKM. CDR3 length: 13 residues. Between the trimmed V and J ends, which lost 2 bases and 3 bases, there was a span of 8 bases.